The rows below give T cell receptor beta chains drawn from one sample of a study of blood T cell repertoires in COVID-19. Sequencing was performed with immunoSEQ multiplex PCR; in TCRdb, only in-frame clones are kept and a portion is missing. The sample has approximately 140,000 clones; 70% to 90% are singletons. Sequenced material: peripheral blood. These receptors came from a man aged 55 to 70 with active or convalescent COVID-19. CDR3s include the opening cysteine and the closing phenylalanine or tryptophan. A D gene is named only where the DNA matches it firmly. Some rows mark clone size as missing; the rest say once, few, many or name a class of expanded clone.

cdr3_length,clone_size,d_call,j_call,v_call,cdr3_nt,cdr3_aa
13,once,.,TRBJ1-2,TRBV5-6,TGTGCCAGCTCGCTCGGGACATACCGGGGCTACACCTTC,CASSLGTYRGYTF
13,.,.,TRBJ1-2,TRBV12-3/TRBV12-4,TGTGCCAGCAGCGTAGCTGACAGAGGCGGCTACACCTTC,CASSVADRGGYTF
18,.,TRBD2,TRBJ2-1,TRBV3-1/TRBV3-2,TGTGCCAGCAGCCCTCGGACTAGCGGGAGTGTCTCCTACAATGAGCAGTTCTTC,CASSPRTSGSVSYNEQFF
12,.,.,TRBJ2-5,TRBV6-5,.,CASSTSEETQYF
16,.,TRBD2,TRBJ2-1,TRBV19,TGTGCCAGTAGTCCACGTGGGACTAGTAAGAACAATGAGCAGTTCTTC,CASSPRGTSKNNEQFF
14,.,TRBD1,TRBJ2-3,TRBV6-2/TRBV6-3,TGTGCCAGCAGTTCGGGACAGGGCACAGATACGCAGTATTTT,CASSSGQGTDTQYF
14,.,TRBD1,TRBJ2-5,TRBV6-5,TGTGCCAGCAGTTCCTCGACAGGGCTGGAGACCCAGTACTTC,CASSSSTGLETQYF
14,.,.,TRBJ1-2,TRBV7-3,TGTGCCAGCAGCTCCCCGGGAGAGAACTATGGCTACACCTTC,CASSSPGENYGYTF
17,.,TRBD2,TRBJ2-7,TRBV5-5,TGTGCCAGCAGCTTGAGGACTAGCGGGCCTAGCTCCTACGAGCAGTACTTC,CASSLRTSGPSSYEQYF
13,few,.,TRBJ1-1,TRBV19,TGTGCCAGTAGGAACAGGGTCAACACTGAAGCTTTCTTT,CASRNRVNTEAFF
14,.,TRBD1,TRBJ1-5,TRBV7-2,TGTGCCAGCAACCCAGGGGGGATCAATCAGCCCCAGCATTTT,CASNPGGINQPQHF
15,.,.,TRBJ1-5,TRBV6-2/TRBV6-3,TGTGCCAGCAGCTCACCGACAGGCCCGAATCAGCCCCAGCATTTT,CASSSPTGPNQPQHF
15,.,TRBD2,TRBJ2-7,TRBV5-4,TGTGCCAGCAGCTCCCCGGGACTAGCGGGAGGATCCGAGGACTTC,CASSSPGLAGGSEDF
15,.,TRBD1,TRBJ1-1,TRBV6-6,TGTGCCAGCAGTCGACAGGGGGCAAGGAACACTGAAGCTTTCTTT,CASSRQGARNTEAFF
15,.,TRBD1,TRBJ1-6,TRBV27,TGTGCCAGCAGTCCATGGGACAGGGGCAATTCACCCCTCCACTTT,CASSPWDRGNSPLHF
15,.,TRBD1,TRBJ1-2,TRBV5-1,TGCGCCAGCAGCTTGTCCGGACAGGGCACCTATGGCTACACCTTC,CASSLSGQGTYGYTF
12,.,.,TRBJ2-7,TRBV5-4,TGTGCCAGCAGCTACGACAGGTACGAGCAGTACTTC,CASSYDRYEQYF
18,.,TRBD2,TRBJ2-3,TRBV6-2/TRBV6-3,TGTGCCAGCAGTAGCACCCTACCGACTAGCGGGACGACAGATACGCAGTATTTT,CASSSTLPTSGTTDTQYF
15,.,TRBD2,TRBJ2-3,TRBV7-9,TGTGCCAGCAGCTCCGGGGGAGGGCAGACAGATACGCAGTATTTT,CASSSGGGQTDTQYF
13,once,.,TRBJ1-5,TRBV30,TGTGCCTGGAGGGATAGCCTCAATCAGCCCCAGCATTTT,CAWRDSLNQPQHF
16,.,TRBD1,TRBJ1-1,TRBV11-1,TGTGCCAGCAGCTTTGGACAGGGGACATTGAACACTGAAGCTTTCTTT,CASSFGQGTLNTEAFF
16,.,TRBD2,TRBJ2-2,TRBV7-2,TGTGCCAGCAGCCCGGGGGGGCTAGCGGGGTGGAGGGAGCTGTTTTTT,CASSPGGLAGWRELFF
15,.,.,TRBJ1-6,TRBV6-6,TGTGCCAGCAGTTACTTACTGCTGGAGGGGTCACCCCTCCACTTT,CASSYLLLEGSPLHF
14,.,.,TRBJ2-3,TRBV24-1,TGTGCCACCAGTGATCGGACTGTCACAGATACGCAGTATTTT,CATSDRTVTDTQYF
17,.,.,TRBJ2-4,TRBV4-1,TGCGCCAGCAGCCAAGATACAGCCGCAGGGACCAAAAACATTCAGTACTTC,CASSQDTAAGTKNIQYF
18,.,.,TRBJ1-6,TRBV27,TGTGCCAGCAGTCCCCGGATGGCCTCTAGCTCCTATAATTCACCCCTCCACTTT,CASSPRMASSSYNSPLHF
12,.,.,TRBJ2-7,TRBV7-8,TGTGCCAGCAGCCTACCCGGAGCGGAGCAGTACTTC,CASSLPGAEQYF
15,once,.,TRBJ1-3,TRBV15,TGTGCCACCAGCAGGCGACTTTCCTCTGGAAACACCATATATTTT,CATSRRLSSGNTIYF
13,.,.,TRBJ1-1,TRBV11-1,TGTGCCAGCAGCGCGAGATTGAACACTGAAGCTTTCTTT,CASSARLNTEAFF
14,.,TRBD2,TRBJ2-2,TRBV19,TGTGCCAGTACGCGGGAGAGGTACACCGGGGAGCTGTTTTTT,CASTRERYTGELFF
15,.,.,TRBJ1-6,TRBV2,TGTGCCAGCACTAGGCGTAGGGAGTTGGGCGCACCCCTCCACTTT,CASTRRRELGAPLHF
11,.,.,TRBJ2-7,TRBV24-1,TGTGCCACCAGTCGGGGGTTCGAGCAGTACTTC,CATSRGFEQYF
14,.,.,TRBJ2-4,TRBV7-3,TGTGCCAGCAGCTTGGGACTCGCGAGTGACATTCAGTACTTC,CASSLGLASDIQYF
14,.,TRBD1,TRBJ2-7,TRBV28,TGTGCCAGCAGCTGGACAGGGGGAAGGGACGAGCAGTACTTC,CASSWTGGRDEQYF
13,.,.,TRBJ1-3,TRBV9,TGTGCCAGCAGCGCCCCTCCGGTGGACACCATATATTTT,CASSAPPVDTIYF
17,.,TRBD2,TRBJ2-3,TRBV20-1,TGCAGTGCTAGTAGGGAAGAGCGGGAGGGATGGTCAGATACGCAGTATTTT,CSASREEREGWSDTQYF
15,.,TRBD1,TRBJ2-3,TRBV6-5,TGTGCCAGCAGTTACTTGGGACAGGGAACAGATACGCAGTATTTT,CASSYLGQGTDTQYF
15,.,.,TRBJ2-7,TRBV5-5,TGTGCCAGCACTCCGTCGGCGGGCCGCTCCTACGAGCAGTACTTC,CASTPSAGRSYEQYF
14,.,TRBD1,TRBJ2-5,TRBV27,TGTGCCAGCAGTCACAGACAGGGCAGGCAGACCCAGTACTTC,CASSHRQGRQTQYF
15,.,.,TRBJ1-4,TRBV6-1,TGTGCCAGCAGTGAACCTGGCGGCTGGAATGAAAAACTGTTTTTT,CASSEPGGWNEKLFF